This entry lists 5 T cell receptor beta chains sequenced from one sample in a study of CD8+CD57+ T cells in acquired aplastic anemia. The TCR beta profiling, which covered VDJ combination and CDR3 sequence, was carried out using genomic DNA as the template. TCRdb passed the reads through MiXCR, listing each CDR3 protein once. The sample includes under 200,000 distinct CDR3 sequences, around 48% of them seen just once. The sequenced patients had an expansion of CD8+CD57+ cells seen by flow cytometry. Sequences were obtained from sorted CD4+, CD8+, or CD8+CD57+ T cells (not recorded which) from PBMCs. The receptors come from a human donor with aplastic anemia.

This clonotype was counted between two and nine times. This chain joins TRBV29-1 and TRBJ2-7; 9 nucleotides align to TRBD1. J gave up 3 bases and V 7 bases, and 10 bases lay outside the gene matches. The CDR3 totals 14 residues. Germline V gene sequence: CDR1 SQVTM, CDR2 ANQGSEA. This chain's CDR3 is CSAGITGGFYEQYF. CDR3 coding DNA: TGCAGCGCAGGTATAACAGGGGGCTTCTACGAGCAGTACTTC.

This clonotype was detected a few times. J is TRBJ2-7 and V is TRBV10-3; D gene ambiguous. Trimming removed 0 bases from V and 6 bases from J, with 6 bases in between. CDR1 ENHRY and CDR2 SYGVKD come from the germline V gene. The CDR3 runs to 12 residues. CDR3 in DNA: TGTGCCATCAGTGAGTCGAATCTCGAGCAGTACTTC. Amino acids: CAISESNLEQYF.

This clonotype has at least ten counts. The V and J genes are TRBV20-1 and TRBJ2-1; possibly TRBD1 for D (6 bases). Germline V gene sequence: CDR1 DFQATT, CDR2 SNEGSKA (reference sequence). V lost 5 bases and J 4 bases, leaving 15 bases between the germline ends. This CDR3 contains 14 residues. The CDR3: CSASGERGYNEQFF. CDR3 in DNA: TGCAGTGCTTCAGGGGAAAGGGGATACAATGAGCAGTTCTTC.

To note about this clonotype: Because it lacks the conserved phenylalanine or tryptophan at the end, this CDR3 is likely a read error. No DNA is shown, since the ends of the CDR3 on it are uncertain; the CDR3 is the one TCRdb lists. The CDR3 sequence is CSVVVTSSGANVLTL. The chain employs TRBV29-1 and TRBJ2-6. CDR1 is SQVTM and CDR2 is ANQGSEA in the germline V gene. The CDR3 contains 15 residues when both ends are counted.

This clonotype was counted a few times. This may stem from a read error, because a much larger clone lies one nucleotide away. The chain couples TRBV11-2 to TRBJ2-7; 9 nucleotides align to TRBD1. In germline, CDR1 is SGHAT, CDR2 FQNNGV. The length of the CDR3 is 14 residues. As DNA, the CDR3 is TGTGCCGGCAGCTTAGATTGGACAGGGGTCGAGCAGTACTTC. Protein sequence: CAGSLDWTGVEQYF.